Here is one TCR beta chain with its context. The target antigen is unknown. These data belong to a study of beta chain features in type 1 diabetes. A sort by CD45RO/CCR7/CD25/CD127/CD95/CD27 yielded CD4+ naive, central memory, regulatory and stem cell-like memory cells. The study reverse transcribed the entire isolated RNA, so it sequenced expressed TCRB transcripts. The repertoire was sequenced with immunoSEQ multiplex PCR; TCRdb's copy has only in-frame clones and lacks some. The sample has roughly 400,000 clones, 9.6% seen once; the top ten hold roughly 0.6%. Study-level findings and limits: The naive, central memory and Treg TCRB repertoires of patients appeared to be more similar to one another than those of healthy donors. Moderate yet significant TCRB CDR3 shortening was seen in Type 1 diabetes patients in all four CD4+ subsets.

This CDR3 contains 16 residues. The germline V gene encodes CDR1 SGHNT and CDR2 YYREEE (reference sequence). With V trimmed by 3 bases and J by 5 bases, 13 bases remained unmatched. This chain links TRBV5-4 with TRBJ1-1, with TRBD1 matching 7 bases. This receptor was taken from a man aged 25 to 45 with type 1 diabetes. The sample consisted of central memory CD4+ T cells from blood. CDR3 amino acids: CASSSTSNRGGTEAFF. The CDR3 region has the DNA TGTGCCAGCAGCTCGACCTCCAACAGGGGAGGAACTGAAGCTTTCTTT.